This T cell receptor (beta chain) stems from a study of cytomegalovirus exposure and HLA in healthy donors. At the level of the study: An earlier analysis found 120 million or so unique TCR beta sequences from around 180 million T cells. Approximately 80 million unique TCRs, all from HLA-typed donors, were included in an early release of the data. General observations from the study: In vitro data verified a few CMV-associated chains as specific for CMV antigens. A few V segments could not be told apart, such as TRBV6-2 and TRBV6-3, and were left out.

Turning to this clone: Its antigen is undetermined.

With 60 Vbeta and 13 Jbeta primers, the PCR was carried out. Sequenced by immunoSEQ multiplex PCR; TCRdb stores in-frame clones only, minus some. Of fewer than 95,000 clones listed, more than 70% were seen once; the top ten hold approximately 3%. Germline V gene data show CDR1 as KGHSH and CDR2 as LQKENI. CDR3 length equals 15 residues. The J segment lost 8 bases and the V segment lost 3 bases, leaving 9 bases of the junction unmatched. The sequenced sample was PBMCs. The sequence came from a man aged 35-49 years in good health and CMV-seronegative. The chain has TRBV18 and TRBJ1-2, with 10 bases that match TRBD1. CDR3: CASSPRDRGIRGYTF. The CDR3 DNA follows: TGTGCCAGCTCACCCCGGGACAGGGGCATCCGAGGCTACACCTTC.